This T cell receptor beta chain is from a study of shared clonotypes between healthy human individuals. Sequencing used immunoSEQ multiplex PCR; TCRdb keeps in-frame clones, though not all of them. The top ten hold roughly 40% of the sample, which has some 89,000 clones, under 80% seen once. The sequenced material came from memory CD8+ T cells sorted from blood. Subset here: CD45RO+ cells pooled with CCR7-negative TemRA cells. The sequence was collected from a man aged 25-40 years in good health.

The CDR3 reads CASSDRGDLVAGELFF. The CDR3 DNA reads TGCGCCAGCAGTGACCGGGGGGACTTGGTGGCCGGGGAGCTGTTTTTT. The chain couples TRBV10-1 to TRBJ2-2; 7 bases are a match to TRBD2. V gave up 3 bases and J gave up 6 bases; unmatched junction bases: 10. The length of the CDR3 is 16 residues. In germline, CDR1 is WNHNN, CDR2 SYGVQD (reference sequence).